A selection of T cell receptor beta chains follows, all from one sample in a study of T cell changes during pregnancy in multiple sclerosis. The repertoire was sequenced with immunoSEQ multiplex PCR; TCRdb's copy has only in-frame clones and lacks some. The repertoire includes around 110,000 clones, 80% to 95% of them detected once, and 0.65% to 0.9% sits in the top ten. Source: peripheral blood, taken in the third trimester of pregnancy. The origin of the receptors is a female donor in good health, enrolled as a control in a pregnancy study. Each CDR3 is given with its conserved first and last residue. A D gene is named only where the DNA matches it firmly. Clone size is not always given. Where it is, it says once, few, many or a class for expanded clones.

d_gene,abundance,v_gene,j_gene,CDR3nt,CDR3aa
TRBD1,-,TRBV27,TRBJ2-3,TGTGCCAGCAGTATAAGGGGGCCGGGTGATACGCAGTATTTT,CASSIRGPGDTQYF
-,-,TRBV7-9,TRBJ2-5,TGTGCCAGCAGCTTTTGGGAAAGGGGCGCGGAGACCCAGTACTTC,CASSFWERGAETQYF
TRBD1,-,TRBV7-2,TRBJ2-7,TGTGCCAGCAGCTTAGTACAGGGGAGCTCCTACGAGCAGTACTTC,CASSLVQGSSYEQYF
TRBD1,-,TRBV5-1,TRBJ2-1,TGCGCCAGCTATGGGACAGGGGGCCGGAGTGAGCAGTTCTTC,CASYGTGGRSEQFF
TRBD2,-,TRBV7-2,TRBJ2-3,TGTGCCAGCAGCCTTACTAGCGGGGGTACTGCAGATACGCAGTATTTT,CASSLTSGGTADTQYF
TRBD1,-,TRBV11-1,TRBJ1-1,TGTGCCAGCAGCGTGCGGGACAGGACCATGAACACTGAAGCTTTCTTT,CASSVRDRTMNTEAFF
-,-,TRBV5-6,TRBJ2-7,TGTGCCAGCAGCCCTGGCTTGGGCTGGGTCGAGCAGTACTTC,CASSPGLGWVEQYF
-,-,TRBV13,TRBJ2-5,TGTGCCAGCAGCTCCTTATTCGAGACCCAGTACTTC,CASSSLFETQYF
TRBD1,-,TRBV5-6,TRBJ1-1,TGTGCCAGCAGCCGGGACAGGGTTTCCACTGAAGCTTTCTTT,CASSRDRVSTEAFF
-,-,TRBV2,TRBJ1-2,TGTGCCAGCAGTCCCCCCCGCGTGGACTCACCCTATGGCTACACCTTC,CASSPPRVDSPYGYTF
TRBD1,few,TRBV18,TRBJ1-5,TGTGCCAGCTCCCAGGGGGCAAGCAATCAGCCCCAGCATTTT,CASSQGASNQPQHF
-,-,TRBV7-6,TRBJ1-4,TGTGCCAGCAGCTTATTCGAGCAAAATGAAAAACTGTTTTTT,CASSLFEQNEKLFF
-,-,TRBV2,TRBJ2-1,TGTGCCAGCAGTAGGGAGGTTTGGGGGAACAATGAGCAGTTCTTC,CASSREVWGNNEQFF
-,-,TRBV19,TRBJ2-1,TGTGCCAGTAGTATAGACAGTTACAATGAGCAGTTCTTC,CASSIDSYNEQFF
-,-,TRBV27,TRBJ1-5,TGTGCCAGCAGAGACAGGATGAATCAGCCCCAGCATTTT,CASRDRMNQPQHF
-,-,TRBV30,TRBJ2-3,TGTGCCTGGAGTGTACGGGGGTCCCCCACAGATACGCAGTATTTT,CAWSVRGSPTDTQYF
TRBD1,-,TRBV27,TRBJ1-2,TGTGCCAGCAGTCCCGGGACAGGGGGACATGGCTACACCTTC,CASSPGTGGHGYTF
TRBD1,-,TRBV30,TRBJ1-6,TGTGCCTGTAGACAGGGGAGGACATCACCCCTCCACTTT,CACRQGRTSPLHF
TRBD1,once,TRBV19,TRBJ2-3,TGTGCCAGTAGTCTCCGGACAGGGGGCGTGGCAGATACGCAGTATTTT,CASSLRTGGVADTQYF
TRBD1,-,TRBV2,TRBJ2-7,TGTGCCAGCGGGGACAGGGACGACTACGAGCAGTACTTC,CASGDRDDYEQYF
TRBD1,-,TRBV19,TRBJ1-2,TGTGCCAGTAGTCCGGGACAGGGGAATAACTATGGCTACACCTTC,CASSPGQGNNYGYTF
TRBD1,-,TRBV11-2,TRBJ1-1,TGTGCCAGCAGCTTACCGGGACAGGGGACTGAAGCTTTCTTT,CASSLPGQGTEAFF
-,once,TRBV10-3,TRBJ2-7,TGTGCCATCAGTGAGGACGGCGGCTCCAACGAGCAGTACTTC,CAISEDGGSNEQYF
-,-,TRBV27,TRBJ1-5,TGTGCCAGCAGTTTATTGGGGGACTCAACCAATCAGCCCCAGCATTTT,CASSLLGDSTNQPQHF
-,-,TRBV9,TRBJ1-6,TGTGCCAGCAGCCCTTCCAGCTCCTATAATTCACCCCTCCACTTT,CASSPSSSYNSPLHF
TRBD1,-,TRBV5-5,TRBJ1-1,TGTGCCAGCAGCATAGGGACAGGGGGCATAGTGAACACTGAAGCTTTCTTT,CASSIGTGGIVNTEAFF
TRBD1,once,TRBV6-7,TRBJ1-5,TGTGCCAGCAGTTACCCAACAGGGGGCAATCAGCCCCAGCATTTT,CASSYPTGGNQPQHF
TRBD1,-,TRBV19,TRBJ2-4,TGTGCCAGTAGCCTTGGGACAGGGGGGGATGACATTCAGTACTTC,CASSLGTGGDDIQYF
TRBD1,-,TRBV27,TRBJ1-2,TGTGCCAGCAGGCTGATTGGGACAGGGGGCGCGATCGATGGCTACACCTTC,CASRLIGTGGAIDGYTF
TRBD1,few,TRBV7-3,TRBJ1-6,TGTGCCAGCAGCTCGACAGGGGGTGATAATTCACCCCTCCACTTT,CASSSTGGDNSPLHF
-,-,TRBV10-3,TRBJ2-3,TGTGCCATCACCGGGACACAAAGCACAGATACGCAGTATTTT,CAITGTQSTDTQYF
-,-,TRBV6-6,TRBJ1-1,TGTGCCAGCAGTCCCCGACAGGACACTGAAGCTTTCTTT,CASSPRQDTEAFF